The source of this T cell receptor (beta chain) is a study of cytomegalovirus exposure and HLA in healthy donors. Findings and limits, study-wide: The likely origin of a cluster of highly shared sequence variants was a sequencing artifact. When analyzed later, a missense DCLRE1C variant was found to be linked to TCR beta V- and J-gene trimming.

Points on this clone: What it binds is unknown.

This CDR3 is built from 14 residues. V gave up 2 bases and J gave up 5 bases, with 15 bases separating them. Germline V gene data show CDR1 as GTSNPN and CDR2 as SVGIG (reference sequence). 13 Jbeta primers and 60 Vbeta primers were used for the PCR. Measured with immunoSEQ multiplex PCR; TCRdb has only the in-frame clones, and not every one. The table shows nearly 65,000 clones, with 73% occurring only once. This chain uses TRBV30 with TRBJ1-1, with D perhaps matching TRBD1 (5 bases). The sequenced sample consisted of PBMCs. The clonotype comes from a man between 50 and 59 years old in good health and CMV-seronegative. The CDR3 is CAWSTGQRGTEAFF. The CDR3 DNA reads TGTGCCTGGAGTACCGGTCAGCGGGGGACTGAAGCTTTCTTT.